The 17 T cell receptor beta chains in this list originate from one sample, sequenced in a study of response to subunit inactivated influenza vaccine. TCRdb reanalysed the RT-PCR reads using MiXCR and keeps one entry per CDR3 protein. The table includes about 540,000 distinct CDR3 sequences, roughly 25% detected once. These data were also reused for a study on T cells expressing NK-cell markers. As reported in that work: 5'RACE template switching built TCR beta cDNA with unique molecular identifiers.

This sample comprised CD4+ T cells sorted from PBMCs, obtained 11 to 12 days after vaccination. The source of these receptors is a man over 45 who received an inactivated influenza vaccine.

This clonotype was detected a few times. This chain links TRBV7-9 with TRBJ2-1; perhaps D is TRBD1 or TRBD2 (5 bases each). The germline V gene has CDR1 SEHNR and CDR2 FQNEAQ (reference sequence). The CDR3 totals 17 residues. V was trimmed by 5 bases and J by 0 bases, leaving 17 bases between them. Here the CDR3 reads CASSVTGTASSYNEQFF. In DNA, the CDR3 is TGTGCCAGCAGCGTAACGGGGACCGCTAGCTCCTACAATGAGCAGTTCTTC.

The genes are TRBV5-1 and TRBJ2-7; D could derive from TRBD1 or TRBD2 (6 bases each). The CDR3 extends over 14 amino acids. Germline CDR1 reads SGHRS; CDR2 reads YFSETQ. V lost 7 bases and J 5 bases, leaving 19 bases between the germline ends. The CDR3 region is CASGPGAGYNEQYF. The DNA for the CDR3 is TGCGCCAGCGGGCCGGGGGCGGGATACAACGAGCAGTACTTC.

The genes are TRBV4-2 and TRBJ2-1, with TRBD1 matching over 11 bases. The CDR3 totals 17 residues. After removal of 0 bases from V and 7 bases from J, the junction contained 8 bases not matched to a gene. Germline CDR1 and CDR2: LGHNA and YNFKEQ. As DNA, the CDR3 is TGTGCCAGCAGCCAAGAGCCGGACAGGGGGCGCGGGAATGAGCAGTTCTTC. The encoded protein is CASSQEPDRGRGNEQFF.

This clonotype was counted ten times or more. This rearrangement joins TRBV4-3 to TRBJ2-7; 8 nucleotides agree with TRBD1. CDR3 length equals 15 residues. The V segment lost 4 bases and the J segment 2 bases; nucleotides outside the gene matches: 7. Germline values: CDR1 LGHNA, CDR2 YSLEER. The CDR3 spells CASSRETGQAYEQYF. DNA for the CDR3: TGCGCCAGCAGCCGAGAAACGGGACAGGCCTACGAGCAGTACTTC.

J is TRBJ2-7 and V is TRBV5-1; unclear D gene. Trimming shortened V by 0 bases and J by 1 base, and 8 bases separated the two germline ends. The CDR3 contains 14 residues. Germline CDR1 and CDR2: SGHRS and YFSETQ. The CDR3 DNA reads TGCGCCAGCAGCTTGGAAGGGATTTCCTACGAGCAGTACTTC. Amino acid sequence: CASSLEGISYEQYF.

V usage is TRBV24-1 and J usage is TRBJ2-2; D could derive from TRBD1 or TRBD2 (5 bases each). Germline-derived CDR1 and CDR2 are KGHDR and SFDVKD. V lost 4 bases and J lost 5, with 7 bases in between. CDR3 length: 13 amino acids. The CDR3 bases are TGTGCCACCAGTGACTGGGGGACCGGGGAGCTGTTTTTT. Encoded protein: CATSDWGTGELFF.

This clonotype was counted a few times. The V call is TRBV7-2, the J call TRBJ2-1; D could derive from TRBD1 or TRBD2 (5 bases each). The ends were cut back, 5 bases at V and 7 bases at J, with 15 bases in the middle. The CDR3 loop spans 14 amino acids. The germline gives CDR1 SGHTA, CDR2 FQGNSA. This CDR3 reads CASSTGPVGNEQFF. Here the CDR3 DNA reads TGTGCCAGCAGCACGGGGCCCGTCGGGAATGAGCAGTTCTTC. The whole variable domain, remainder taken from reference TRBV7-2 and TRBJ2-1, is GAGVSQSPSNKVTEKGKDVELRCDPISGHTALYWYRQSLGQGLEFLIYFQGNSAPDKSGLPSDRFSAERTGGSVSTLTIQRTQQEDSAVYLCASSTGPVGNEQFFGPGTRLTVL.

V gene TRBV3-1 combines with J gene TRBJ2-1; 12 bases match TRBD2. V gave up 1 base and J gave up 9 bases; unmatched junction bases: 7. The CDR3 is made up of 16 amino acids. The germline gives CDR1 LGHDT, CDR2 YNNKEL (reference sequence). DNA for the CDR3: TGTGCCAGCAGCCAAGGACTAGCGGGAGTCAGGGGTGAGCAGTTCTTC. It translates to CASSQGLAGVRGEQFF.

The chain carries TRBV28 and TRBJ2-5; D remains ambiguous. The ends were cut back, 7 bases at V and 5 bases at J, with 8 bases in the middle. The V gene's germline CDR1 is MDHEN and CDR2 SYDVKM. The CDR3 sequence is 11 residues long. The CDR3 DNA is TGTGCCAGCACTTCTTACGAGACCCAGTACTTC. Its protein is CASTSYETQYF.

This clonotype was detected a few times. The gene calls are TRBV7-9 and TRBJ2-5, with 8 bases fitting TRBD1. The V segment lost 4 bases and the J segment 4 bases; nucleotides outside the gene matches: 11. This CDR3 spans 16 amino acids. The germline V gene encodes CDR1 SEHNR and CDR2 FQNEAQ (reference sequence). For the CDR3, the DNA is TGTGCCAGCAGCTACGACGGACAGGGTAATAGAGAGACCCAGTACTTC. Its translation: CASSYDGQGNRETQYF.

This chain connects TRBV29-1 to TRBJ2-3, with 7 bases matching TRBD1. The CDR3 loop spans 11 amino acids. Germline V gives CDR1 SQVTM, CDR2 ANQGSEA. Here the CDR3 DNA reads TGCAGTCCCCAGGGGGCAGATACGCAGTATTTT. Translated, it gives CSPQGADTQYF.

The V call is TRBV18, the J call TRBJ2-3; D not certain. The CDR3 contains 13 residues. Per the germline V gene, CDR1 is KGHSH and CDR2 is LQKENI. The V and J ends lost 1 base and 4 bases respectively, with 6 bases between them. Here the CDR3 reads CASSPLRADTQYF. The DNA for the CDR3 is TGTGCCAGCTCACCACTTCGAGCAGATACGCAGTATTTT.

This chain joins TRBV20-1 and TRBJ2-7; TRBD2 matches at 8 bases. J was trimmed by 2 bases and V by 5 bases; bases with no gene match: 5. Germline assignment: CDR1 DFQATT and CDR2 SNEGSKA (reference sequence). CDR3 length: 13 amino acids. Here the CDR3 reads CSAPPGGTYEQYF. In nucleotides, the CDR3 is TGCAGTGCTCCCCCGGGGGGGACCTACGAGCAGTACTTC.

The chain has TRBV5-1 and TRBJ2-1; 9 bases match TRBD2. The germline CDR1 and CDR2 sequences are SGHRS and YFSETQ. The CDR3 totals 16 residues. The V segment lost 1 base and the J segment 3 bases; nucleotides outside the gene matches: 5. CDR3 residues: CASSLRASGDYNEQFF. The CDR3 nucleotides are TGCGCCAGCAGCTTGAGGGCTAGCGGGGACTACAATGAGCAGTTCTTC.

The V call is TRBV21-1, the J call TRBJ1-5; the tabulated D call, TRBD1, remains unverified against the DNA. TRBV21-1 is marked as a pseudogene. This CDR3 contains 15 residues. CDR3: CASSARDRGPQPQHF. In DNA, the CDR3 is TGTGCCAGCAGCGCCCGGGACAGGGGGCCTCAGCCCCAGCATTTT.

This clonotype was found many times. CDR3 DNA: TGTGCCAGCAGCGACCGGGACAGAAACACTGAAGCTTTCTTT. Amino acids: CASSDRDRNTEAFF. This chain links TRBV9 with TRBJ1-1; 7 bases agree with TRBD1. Germline CDR1 SGDLS, CDR2 YYNGEE. The CDR3 totals 14 residues. The trim removed 3 bases at V and 2 bases at J, leaving 4 bases unmatched.

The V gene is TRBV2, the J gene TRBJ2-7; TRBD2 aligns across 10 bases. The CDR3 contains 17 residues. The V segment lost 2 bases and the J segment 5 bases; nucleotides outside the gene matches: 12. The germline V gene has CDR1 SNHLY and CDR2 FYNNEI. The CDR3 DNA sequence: TGTGCCAGCAGTGAACTGCCTTTAGCGGGAGGCGGCCACGAGCAGTACTTC. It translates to CASSELPLAGGGHEQYF.